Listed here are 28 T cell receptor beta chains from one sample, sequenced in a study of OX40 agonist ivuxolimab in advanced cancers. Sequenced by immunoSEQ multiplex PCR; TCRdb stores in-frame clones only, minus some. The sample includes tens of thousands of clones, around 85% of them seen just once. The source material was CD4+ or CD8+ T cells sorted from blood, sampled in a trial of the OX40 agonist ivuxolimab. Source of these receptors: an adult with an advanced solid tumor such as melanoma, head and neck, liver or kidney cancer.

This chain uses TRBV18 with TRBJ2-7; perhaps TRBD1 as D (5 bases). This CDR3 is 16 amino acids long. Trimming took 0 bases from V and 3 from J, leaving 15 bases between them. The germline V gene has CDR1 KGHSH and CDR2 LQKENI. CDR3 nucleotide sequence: TGTGCCAGCTCACCACCATATCGCAGGGATTTCTACGAGCAGTACTTC. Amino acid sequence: CASSPPYRRDFYEQYF. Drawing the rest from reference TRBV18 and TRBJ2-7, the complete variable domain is NAGVMQNPRHLVRRRGQEARLRCSPMKGHSHVYWYRQLPEEGLKFMVYLQKENIIDESGMPKERFSAEFPKEGPSILRIQQVVRGDSAAYFCASSPPYRRDFYEQYFGPGTRLTVT.

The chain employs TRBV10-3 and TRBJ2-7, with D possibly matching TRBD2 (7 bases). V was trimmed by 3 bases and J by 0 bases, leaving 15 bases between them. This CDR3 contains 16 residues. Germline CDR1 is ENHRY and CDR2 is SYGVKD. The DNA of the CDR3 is TGTGCCATCAGTGAAGGGGGGACTAAGAGCTCCTACGAGCAGTACTTC. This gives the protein CAISEGGTKSSYEQYF.

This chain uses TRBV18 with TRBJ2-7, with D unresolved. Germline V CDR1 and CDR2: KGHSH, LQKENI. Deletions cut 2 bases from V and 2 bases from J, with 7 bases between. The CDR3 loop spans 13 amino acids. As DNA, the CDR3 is TGTGCCAGCTCACCAGAAGTCACCTACGAGCAGTACTTC. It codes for CASSPEVTYEQYF.

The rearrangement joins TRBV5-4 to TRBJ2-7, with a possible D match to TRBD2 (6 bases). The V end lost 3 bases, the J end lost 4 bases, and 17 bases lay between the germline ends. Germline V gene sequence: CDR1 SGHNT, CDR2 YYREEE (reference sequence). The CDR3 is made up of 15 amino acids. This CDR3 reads CASSSAPSEIYEQYF. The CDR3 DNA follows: TGTGCCAGCAGCTCCGCCCCTAGCGAAATTTACGAGCAGTACTTC.

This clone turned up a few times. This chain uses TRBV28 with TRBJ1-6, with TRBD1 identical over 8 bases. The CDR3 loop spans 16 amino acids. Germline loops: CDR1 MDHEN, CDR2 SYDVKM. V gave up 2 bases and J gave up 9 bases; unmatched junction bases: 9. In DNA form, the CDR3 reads TGTGCCAGCAGTTTACGGACAGGGTTCGGGGGTTCACCCCTCCACTTT. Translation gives CASSLRTGFGGSPLHF. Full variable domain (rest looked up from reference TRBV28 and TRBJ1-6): DVKVTQSSRYLVKRTGEKVFLECVQDMDHENMFWYRQDPGLGLRLIYFSYDVKMKEKGDIPEGYSVSREKKERFSLILESASTNQTSMYLCASSLRTGFGGSPLHFGNGTRLTVT.

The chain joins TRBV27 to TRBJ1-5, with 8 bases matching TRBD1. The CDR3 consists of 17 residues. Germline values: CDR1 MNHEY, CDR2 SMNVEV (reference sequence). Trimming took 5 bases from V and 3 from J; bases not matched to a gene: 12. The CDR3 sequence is CASSPDPTGALNQPQHF. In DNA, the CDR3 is TGTGCCAGCAGTCCCGACCCGACAGGGGCCCTCAATCAGCCCCAGCATTTT.

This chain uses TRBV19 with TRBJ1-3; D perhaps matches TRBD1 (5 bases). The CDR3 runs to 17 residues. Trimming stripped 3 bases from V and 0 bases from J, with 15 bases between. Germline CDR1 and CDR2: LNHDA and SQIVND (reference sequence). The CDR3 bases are TGTGCCAGTAGTATGGCGCGTGGGGCTGACTCTGGAAACACCATATATTTT. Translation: CASSMARGADSGNTIYF.

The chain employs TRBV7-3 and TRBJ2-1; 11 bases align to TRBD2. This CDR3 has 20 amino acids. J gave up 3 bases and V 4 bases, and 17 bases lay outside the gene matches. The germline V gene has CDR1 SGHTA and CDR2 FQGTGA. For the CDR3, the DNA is TGTGCCAGCAGCTCAAAGGGCAATCGACTAGCGGGGAACCGCTACAATGAGCAGTTCTTC. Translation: CASSSKGNRLAGNRYNEQFF.

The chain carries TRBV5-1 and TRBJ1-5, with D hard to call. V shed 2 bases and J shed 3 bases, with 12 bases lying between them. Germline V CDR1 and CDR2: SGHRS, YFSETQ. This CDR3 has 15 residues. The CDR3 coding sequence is TGCGCCAGCAGCTTTGACCCAGCCCCCAATCAGCCCCAGCATTTT. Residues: CASSFDPAPNQPQHF.

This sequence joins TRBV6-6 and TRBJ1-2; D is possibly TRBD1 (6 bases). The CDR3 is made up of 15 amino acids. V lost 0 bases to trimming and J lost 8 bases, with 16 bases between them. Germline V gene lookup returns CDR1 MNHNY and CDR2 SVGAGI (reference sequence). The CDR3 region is CASSYSIFRGGGYTF. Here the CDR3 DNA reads TGTGCCAGCAGTTACTCGATTTTCAGGGGTGGAGGCTACACCTTC.

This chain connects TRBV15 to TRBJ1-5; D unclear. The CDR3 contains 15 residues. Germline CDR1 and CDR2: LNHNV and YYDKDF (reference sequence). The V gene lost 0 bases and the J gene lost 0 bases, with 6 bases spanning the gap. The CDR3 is CATSRDKLSNQPQHF. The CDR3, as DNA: TGTGCCACCAGCAGAGACAAACTTAGCAATCAGCCCCAGCATTTT.

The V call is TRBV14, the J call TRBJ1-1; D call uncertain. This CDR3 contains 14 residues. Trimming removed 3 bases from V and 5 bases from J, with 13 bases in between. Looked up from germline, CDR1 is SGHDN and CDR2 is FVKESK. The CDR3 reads CASSHRAPGTEAFF. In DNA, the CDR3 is TGTGCCAGCAGCCACCGGGCCCCGGGGACTGAAGCTTTCTTT.

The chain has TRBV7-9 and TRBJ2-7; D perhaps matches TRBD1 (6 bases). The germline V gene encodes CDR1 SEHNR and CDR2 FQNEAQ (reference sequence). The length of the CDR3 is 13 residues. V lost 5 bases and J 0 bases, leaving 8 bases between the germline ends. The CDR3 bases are TGTGCCAGCAGCGGGGGACACTCCTACGAGCAGTACTTC. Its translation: CASSGGHSYEQYF.

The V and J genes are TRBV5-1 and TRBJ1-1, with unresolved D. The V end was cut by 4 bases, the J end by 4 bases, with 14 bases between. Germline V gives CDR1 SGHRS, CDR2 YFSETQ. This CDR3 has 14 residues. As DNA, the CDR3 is TGCGCCAGCAGCCCAGCCGGGTATGGCACTGAAGCTTTCTTT. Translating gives CASSPAGYGTEAFF.

The CDR3 spells CAWSVHNGYNSPLHF. The CDR3 DNA reads as TGTGCCTGGAGTGTACACAACGGATATAATTCACCCCTCCACTTT. The chain uses TRBV30 and TRBJ1-6, with no clear D. V lost 0 bases and J lost 4, with 10 bases in between. CDR1 and CDR2 (germline): GTSNPN, SVGIG (reference sequence). This CDR3 comprises 15 residues.

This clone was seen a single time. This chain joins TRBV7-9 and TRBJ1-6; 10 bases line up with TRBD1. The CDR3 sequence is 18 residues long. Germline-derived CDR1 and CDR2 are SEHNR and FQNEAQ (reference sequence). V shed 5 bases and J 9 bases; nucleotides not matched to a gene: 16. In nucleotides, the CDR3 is TGTGCCAGCAGCCACCTTCCCGTGACAGGGGGCTATGGTTCACCCCTCCACTTT. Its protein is CASSHLPVTGGYGSPLHF. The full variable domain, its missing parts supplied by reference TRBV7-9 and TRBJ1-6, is DTGVSQNPRHKITKRGQNVTFRCDPISEHNRLYWYRQTLGQGPEFLTYFQNEAQLEKSRLLSDRFSAERPKGSFSTLEIQRTEQGDSAMYLCASSHLPVTGGYGSPLHFGNGTRLTVT.

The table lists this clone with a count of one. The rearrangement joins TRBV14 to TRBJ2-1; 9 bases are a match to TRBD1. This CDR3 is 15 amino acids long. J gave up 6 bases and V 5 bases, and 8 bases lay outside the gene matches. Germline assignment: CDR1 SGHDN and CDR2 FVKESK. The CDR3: CASSETGGSGNEQFF. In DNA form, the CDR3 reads TGTGCCAGCAGCGAGACAGGGGGTTCGGGCAATGAGCAGTTCTTC.

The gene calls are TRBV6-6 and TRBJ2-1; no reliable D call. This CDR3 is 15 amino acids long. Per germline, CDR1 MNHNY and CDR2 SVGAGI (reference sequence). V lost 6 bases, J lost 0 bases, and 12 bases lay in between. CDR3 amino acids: CASRYTTSSYNEQFF. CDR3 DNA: TGTGCCAGCAGATACACGACGAGCTCCTACAATGAGCAGTTCTTC.

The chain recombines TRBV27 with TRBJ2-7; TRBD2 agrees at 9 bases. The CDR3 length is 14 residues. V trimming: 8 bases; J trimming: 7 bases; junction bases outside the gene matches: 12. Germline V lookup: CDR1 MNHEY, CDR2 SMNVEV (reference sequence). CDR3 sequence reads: CASSTLAGSREQYF. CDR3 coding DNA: TGTGCCAGCTCTACTCTAGCGGGGTCTAGAGAGCAGTACTTC.

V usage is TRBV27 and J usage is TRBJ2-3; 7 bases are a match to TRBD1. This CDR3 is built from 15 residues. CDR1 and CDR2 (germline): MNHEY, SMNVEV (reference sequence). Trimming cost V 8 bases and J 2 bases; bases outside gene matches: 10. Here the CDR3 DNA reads TGTGCCAGCTTTCCAACAGGGGCGCCCACAGATACGCAGTATTTT. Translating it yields CASFPTGAPTDTQYF.

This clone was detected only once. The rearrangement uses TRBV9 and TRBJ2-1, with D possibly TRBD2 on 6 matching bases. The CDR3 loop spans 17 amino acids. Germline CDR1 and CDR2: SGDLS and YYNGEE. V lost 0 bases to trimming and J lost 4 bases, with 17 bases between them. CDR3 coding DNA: TGTGCCAGCAGCGTAGTGGGAATCGGAGGGGCGTACAATGAGCAGTTCTTC. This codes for CASSVVGIGGAYNEQFF.

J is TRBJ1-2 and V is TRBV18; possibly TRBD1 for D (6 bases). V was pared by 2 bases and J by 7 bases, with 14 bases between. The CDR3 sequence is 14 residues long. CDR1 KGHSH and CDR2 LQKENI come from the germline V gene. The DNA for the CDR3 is TGTGCCAGCTCACCATCCAGGACAGTTGGTGGCTACACCTTC. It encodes CASSPSRTVGGYTF.

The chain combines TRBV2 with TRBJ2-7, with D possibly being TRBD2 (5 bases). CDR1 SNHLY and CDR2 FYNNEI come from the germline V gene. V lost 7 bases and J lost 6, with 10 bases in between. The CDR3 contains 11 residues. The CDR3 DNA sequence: TGTGCCAGCATGGAGGACTTCGAGCAGTACTTC. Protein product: CASMEDFEQYF.

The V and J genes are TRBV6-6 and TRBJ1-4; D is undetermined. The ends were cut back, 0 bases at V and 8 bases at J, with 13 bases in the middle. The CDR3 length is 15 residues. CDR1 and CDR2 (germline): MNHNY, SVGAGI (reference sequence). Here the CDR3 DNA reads TGTGCCAGCAGTTACTCCTGGGGTCTGGGGGAAAAACTGTTTTTT. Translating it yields CASSYSWGLGEKLFF.

The CDR3 here is CASSASEGEKLFF. CDR3 in DNA: TGCGCCAGCAGCGCTTCCGAGGGTGAAAAACTGTTTTTT. This chain joins TRBV5-1 and TRBJ1-4; D ambiguous. In germline, CDR1 is SGHRS, CDR2 YFSETQ. V was cut by 4 bases and J by 7 bases, with 11 bases left in between. This CDR3 has 13 residues. Full variable domain (rest looked up from reference TRBV5-1 and TRBJ1-4): KAGVTQTPRYLIKTRGQQVTLSCSPISGHRSVSWYQQTPGQGLQFLFEYFSETQRNKGNFPGRFSGRQFSNSRSEMNVSTLELGDSALYLCASSASEGEKLFFGSGTQLSVL.

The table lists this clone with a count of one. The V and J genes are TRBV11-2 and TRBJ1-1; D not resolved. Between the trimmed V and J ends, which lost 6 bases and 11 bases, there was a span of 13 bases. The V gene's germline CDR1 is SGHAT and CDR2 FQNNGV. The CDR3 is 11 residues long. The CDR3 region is CASSTHNGAFF. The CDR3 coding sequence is TGTGCCAGCAGTACCCACAACGGGGCTTTCTTT.

In nucleotides, the CDR3 is TGCGCCAGCAGCCTCCCTCGCACCTGGCGGGACAGGGATGTCGATGAGCAGTTCTTC. It yields the protein CASSLPRTWRDRDVDEQFF. V gene TRBV4-1 combines with J gene TRBJ2-1; TRBD1 agrees at 9 bases. The trim removed 4 bases at V and 8 bases at J, leaving 21 bases unmatched. There are 19 residues in the CDR3. Germline CDR1 is MGHRA and CDR2 is YSYEKL.

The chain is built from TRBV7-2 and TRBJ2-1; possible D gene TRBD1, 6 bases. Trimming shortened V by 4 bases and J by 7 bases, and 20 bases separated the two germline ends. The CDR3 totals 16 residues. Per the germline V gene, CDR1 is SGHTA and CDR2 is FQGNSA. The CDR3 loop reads CASSSQGQVLGNEQFF. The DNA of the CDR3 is TGTGCCAGCAGCTCCCAGGGGCAGGTGTTAGGAAATGAGCAGTTCTTC.